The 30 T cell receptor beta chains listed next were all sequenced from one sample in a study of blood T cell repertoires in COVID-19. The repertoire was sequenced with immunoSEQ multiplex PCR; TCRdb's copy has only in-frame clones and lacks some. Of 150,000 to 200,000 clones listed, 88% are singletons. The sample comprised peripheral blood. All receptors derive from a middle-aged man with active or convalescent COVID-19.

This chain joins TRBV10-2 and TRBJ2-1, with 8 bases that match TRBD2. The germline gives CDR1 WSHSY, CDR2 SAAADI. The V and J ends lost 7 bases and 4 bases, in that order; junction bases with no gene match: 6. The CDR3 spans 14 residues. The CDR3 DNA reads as TGCGCCAGCAAGGTTGGGACTAGTTACAATGAGCAGTTCTTC. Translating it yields CASKVGTSYNEQFF.

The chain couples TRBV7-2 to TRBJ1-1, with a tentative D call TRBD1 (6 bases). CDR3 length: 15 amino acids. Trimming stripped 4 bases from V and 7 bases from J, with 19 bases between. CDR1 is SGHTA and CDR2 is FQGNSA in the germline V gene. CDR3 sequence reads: CASSSIRQVASEAFF. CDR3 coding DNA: TGTGCCAGCAGCTCGATACGACAGGTGGCTAGTGAAGCTTTCTTT.

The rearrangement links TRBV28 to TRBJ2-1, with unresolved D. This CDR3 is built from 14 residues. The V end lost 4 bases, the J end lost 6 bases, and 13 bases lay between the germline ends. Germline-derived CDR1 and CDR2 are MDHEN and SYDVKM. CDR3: CASSSRYGGNEQFF. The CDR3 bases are TGTGCCAGCAGTTCCCGGTACGGCGGCAATGAGCAGTTCTTC.

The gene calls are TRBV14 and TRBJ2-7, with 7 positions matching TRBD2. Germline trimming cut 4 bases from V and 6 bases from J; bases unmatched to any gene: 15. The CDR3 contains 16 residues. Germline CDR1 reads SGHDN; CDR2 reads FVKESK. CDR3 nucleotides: TGTGCCAGCAGCCCCTCCGGTCTGCGGGGGTTCAGCGAGCAGTACTTC. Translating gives CASSPSGLRGFSEQYF.

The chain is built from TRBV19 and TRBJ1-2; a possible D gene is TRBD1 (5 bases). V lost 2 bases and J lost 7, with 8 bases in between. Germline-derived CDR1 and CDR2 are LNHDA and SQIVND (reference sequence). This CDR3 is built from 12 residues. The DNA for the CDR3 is TGTGCCAGTAGTATAAAAGGGGTTGGCTACACCTTC. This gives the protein CASSIKGVGYTF.

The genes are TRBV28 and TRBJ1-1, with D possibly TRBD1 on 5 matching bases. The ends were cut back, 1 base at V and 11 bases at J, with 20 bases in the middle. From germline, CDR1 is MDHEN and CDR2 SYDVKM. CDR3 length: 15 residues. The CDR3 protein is CASSLSYRTSPGAFF. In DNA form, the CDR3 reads TGTGCCAGCAGTTTATCGTACAGGACGTCCCCTGGGGCTTTCTTT.

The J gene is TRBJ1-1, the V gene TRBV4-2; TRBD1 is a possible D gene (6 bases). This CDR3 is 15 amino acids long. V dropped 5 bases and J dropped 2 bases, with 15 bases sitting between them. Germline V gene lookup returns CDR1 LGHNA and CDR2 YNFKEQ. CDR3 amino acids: CASSYSPGGNTEAFF. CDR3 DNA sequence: TGTGCCAGCAGCTATTCGCCGGGGGGCAACACTGAAGCTTTCTTT.

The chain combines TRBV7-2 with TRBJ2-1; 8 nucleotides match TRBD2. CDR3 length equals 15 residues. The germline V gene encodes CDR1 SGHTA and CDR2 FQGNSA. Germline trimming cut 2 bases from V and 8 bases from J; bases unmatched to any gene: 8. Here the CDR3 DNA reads TGTGCCAGCAGCTTAAAACTAGCGGCCTGGCATGAGCAGTTCTTC. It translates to CASSLKLAAWHEQFF.

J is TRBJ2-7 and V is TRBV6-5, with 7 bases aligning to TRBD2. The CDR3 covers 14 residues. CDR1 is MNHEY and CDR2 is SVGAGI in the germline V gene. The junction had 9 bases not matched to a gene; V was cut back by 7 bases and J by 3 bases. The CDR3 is CASTKEVAGYEQYF. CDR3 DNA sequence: TGTGCCAGCACCAAGGAAGTAGCGGGCTACGAGCAGTACTTC.

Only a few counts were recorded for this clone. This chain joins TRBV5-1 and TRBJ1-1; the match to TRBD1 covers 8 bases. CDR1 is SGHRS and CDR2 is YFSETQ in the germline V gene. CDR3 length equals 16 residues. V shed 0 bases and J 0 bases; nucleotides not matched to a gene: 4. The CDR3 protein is CASSLATGGLNTEAFF. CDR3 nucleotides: TGCGCCAGCAGCTTGGCAACAGGGGGGTTGAACACTGAAGCTTTCTTT. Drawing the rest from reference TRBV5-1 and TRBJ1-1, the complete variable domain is KAGVTQTPRYLIKTRGQQVTLSCSPISGHRSVSWYQQTPGQGLQFLFEYFSETQRNKGNFPGRFSGRQFSNSRSEMNVSTLELGDSALYLCASSLATGGLNTEAFFGQGTRLTVV.

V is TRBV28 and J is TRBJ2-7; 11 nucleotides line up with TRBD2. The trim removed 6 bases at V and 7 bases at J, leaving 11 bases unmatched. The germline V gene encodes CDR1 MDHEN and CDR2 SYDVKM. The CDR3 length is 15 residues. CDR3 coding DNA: TGTGCCAGCAGAAAAGGGACTAGCGGAATGTGGGAGCAGTACTTC. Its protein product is CASRKGTSGMWEQYF. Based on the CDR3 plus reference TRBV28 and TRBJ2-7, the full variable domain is DVKVTQSSRYLVKRTGEKVFLECVQDMDHENMFWYRQDPGLGLRLIYFSYDVKMKEKGDIPEGYSVSREKKERFSLILESASTNQTSMYLCASRKGTSGMWEQYFGPGTRLTVT.

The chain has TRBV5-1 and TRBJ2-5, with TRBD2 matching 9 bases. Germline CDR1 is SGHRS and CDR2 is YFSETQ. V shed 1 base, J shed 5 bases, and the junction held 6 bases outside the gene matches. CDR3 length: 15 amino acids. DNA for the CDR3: TGCGCCAGCAGCTTGACTAGCGGGTTCAAGGAGACCCAGTACTTC. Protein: CASSLTSGFKETQYF.

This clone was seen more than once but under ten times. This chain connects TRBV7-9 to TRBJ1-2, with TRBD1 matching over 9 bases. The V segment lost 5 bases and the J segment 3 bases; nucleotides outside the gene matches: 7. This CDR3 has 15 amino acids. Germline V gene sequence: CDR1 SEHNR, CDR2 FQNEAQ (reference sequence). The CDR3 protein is CASSPLTGGDYGYTF. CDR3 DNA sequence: TGTGCCAGCAGCCCCTTGACAGGGGGTGACTATGGCTACACCTTC.

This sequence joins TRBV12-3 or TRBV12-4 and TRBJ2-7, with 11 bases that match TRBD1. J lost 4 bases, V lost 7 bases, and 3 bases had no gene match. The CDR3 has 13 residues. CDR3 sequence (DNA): TGTGCCAGCAACCGGGACAGGGGGTACGAGCAGTACTTC. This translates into CASNRDRGYEQYF.

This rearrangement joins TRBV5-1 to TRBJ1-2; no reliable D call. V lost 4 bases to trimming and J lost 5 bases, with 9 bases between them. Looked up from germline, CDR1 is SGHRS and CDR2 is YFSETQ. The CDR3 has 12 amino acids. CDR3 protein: CASSPNEYGYTF. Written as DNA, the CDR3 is TGCGCCAGCAGCCCGAATGAGTATGGCTACACCTTC. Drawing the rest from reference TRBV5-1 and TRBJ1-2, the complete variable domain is KAGVTQTPRYLIKTRGQQVTLSCSPISGHRSVSWYQQTPGQGLQFLFEYFSETQRNKGNFPGRFSGRQFSNSRSEMNVSTLELGDSALYLCASSPNEYGYTFGSGTRLTVV.

The CDR3 reads CASSLNPTSGGAYQTDTQYF. The CDR3 DNA is TGTGCCAGCAGCCTAAACCCCACTAGCGGGGGGGCCTATCAAACAGATACGCAGTATTTT. The rearrangement joins TRBV21-1 to TRBJ2-3; the DNA was not used to check the table's D call, TRBD2. TRBV21-1 is a pseudogene locus. This CDR3 region has 20 residues.

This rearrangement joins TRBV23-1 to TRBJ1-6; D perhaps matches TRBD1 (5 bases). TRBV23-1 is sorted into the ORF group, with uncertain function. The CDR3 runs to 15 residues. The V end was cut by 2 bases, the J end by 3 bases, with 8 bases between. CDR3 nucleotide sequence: TGCGCCAGCAGTCAAACAGGAGACTATAATTCACCCCTCCACTTT. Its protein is CASSQTGDYNSPLHF.

CDR3 sequence reads: CASSMSGGIGNSPLHF. CDR3 DNA sequence: TGTGCCAGTAGTATGTCAGGGGGCATCGGTAATTCACCCCTCCACTTT. The chain recombines TRBV19 with TRBJ1-6; 8 nucleotides agree with TRBD1. Germline V CDR1 and CDR2: LNHDA, SQIVND (reference sequence). V was pared by 3 bases and J by 6 bases, with 7 bases of the junction left unmatched. CDR3 size: 16 residues. The full variable domain, with the rest looked up from reference TRBV19 and TRBJ1-6, is DGGITQSPKYLFRKEGQNVTLSCEQNLNHDAMYWYRQDPGQGLRLIYYSQIVNDFQKGDIAEGYSVSREKKESFPLTVTSAQKNPTAFYLCASSMSGGIGNSPLHFGNGTRLTVT.

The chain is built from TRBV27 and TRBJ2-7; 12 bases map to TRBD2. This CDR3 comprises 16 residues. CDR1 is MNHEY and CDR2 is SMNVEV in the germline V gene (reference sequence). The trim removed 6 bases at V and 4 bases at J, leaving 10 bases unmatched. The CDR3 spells CASSRLAGAERYEQYF. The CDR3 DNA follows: TGTGCCAGCAGCCGACTAGCGGGAGCTGAAAGGTACGAGCAGTACTTC.

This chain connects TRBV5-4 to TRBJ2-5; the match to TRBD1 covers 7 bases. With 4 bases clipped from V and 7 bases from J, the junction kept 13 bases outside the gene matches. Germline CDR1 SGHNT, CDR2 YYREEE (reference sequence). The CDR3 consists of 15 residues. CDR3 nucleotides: TGTGCCAGCAGCCTCCAGCGGACAGGAAAAATGACCCAGTACTTC. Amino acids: CASSLQRTGKMTQYF.

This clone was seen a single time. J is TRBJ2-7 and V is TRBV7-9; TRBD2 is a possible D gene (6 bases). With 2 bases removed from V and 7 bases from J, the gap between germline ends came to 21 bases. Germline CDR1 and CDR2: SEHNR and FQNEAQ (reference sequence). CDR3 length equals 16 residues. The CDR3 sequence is CASSLRGSLTDGEQYF. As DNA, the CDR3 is TGTGCCAGCAGCTTACGGGGGAGCTTGACGGATGGGGAGCAGTACTTC.

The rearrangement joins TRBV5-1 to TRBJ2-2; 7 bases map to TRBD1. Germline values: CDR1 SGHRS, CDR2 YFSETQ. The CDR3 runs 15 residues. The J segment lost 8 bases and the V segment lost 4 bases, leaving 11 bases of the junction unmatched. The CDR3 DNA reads TGCGCCAGCAGCCCCGGGACAGCTCACCCTGGGGAGCTGTTTTTT. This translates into CASSPGTAHPGELFF.

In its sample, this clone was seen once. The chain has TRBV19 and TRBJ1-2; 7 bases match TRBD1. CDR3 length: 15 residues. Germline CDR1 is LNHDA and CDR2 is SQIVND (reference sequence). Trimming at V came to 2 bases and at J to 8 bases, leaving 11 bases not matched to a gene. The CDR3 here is CASSITGTAIEGYTF. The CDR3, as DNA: TGTGCCAGTAGTATAACAGGGACAGCGATCGAGGGCTACACCTTC.

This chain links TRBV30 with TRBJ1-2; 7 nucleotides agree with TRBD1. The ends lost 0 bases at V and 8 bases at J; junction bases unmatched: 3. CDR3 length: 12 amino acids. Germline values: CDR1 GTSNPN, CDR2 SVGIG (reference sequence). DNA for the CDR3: TGTGCCTGGAGTGTACAGGGGTTAGGCTACACCTTC. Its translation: CAWSVQGLGYTF.

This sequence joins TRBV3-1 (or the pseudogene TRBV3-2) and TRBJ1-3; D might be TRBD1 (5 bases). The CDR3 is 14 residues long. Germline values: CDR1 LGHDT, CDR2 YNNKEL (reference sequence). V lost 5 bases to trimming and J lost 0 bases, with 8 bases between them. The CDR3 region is CASSYTGSGNTIYF. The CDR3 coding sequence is TGTGCCAGCAGCTATACAGGCTCTGGAAACACCATATATTTT.

The CDR3: CASSMTSGFLEQYF. CDR3 sequence (DNA): TGTGCCAGTAGTATGACTAGCGGGTTTCTCGAGCAGTACTTC. V is TRBV19 and J is TRBJ2-7, with TRBD2 identical over 10 bases. V lost 3 bases and J lost 6; bases outside the gene matches: 5. This CDR3 has 14 residues. CDR1 and CDR2 from the germline V gene are LNHDA and SQIVND (reference sequence).

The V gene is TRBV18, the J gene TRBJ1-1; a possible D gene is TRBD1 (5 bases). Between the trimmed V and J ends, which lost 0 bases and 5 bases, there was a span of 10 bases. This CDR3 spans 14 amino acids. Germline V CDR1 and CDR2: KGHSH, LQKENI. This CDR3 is CASSPPGGGTEAFF. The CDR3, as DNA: TGTGCCAGCTCACCACCGGGCGGGGGAACTGAAGCTTTCTTT.

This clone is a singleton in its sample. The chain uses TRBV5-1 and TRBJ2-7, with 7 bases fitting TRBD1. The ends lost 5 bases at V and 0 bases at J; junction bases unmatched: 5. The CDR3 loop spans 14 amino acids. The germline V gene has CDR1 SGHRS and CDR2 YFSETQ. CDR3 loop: CASRPGQISYEQYF. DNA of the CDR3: TGCGCCAGCAGACCGGGACAGATCTCCTACGAGCAGTACTTC.

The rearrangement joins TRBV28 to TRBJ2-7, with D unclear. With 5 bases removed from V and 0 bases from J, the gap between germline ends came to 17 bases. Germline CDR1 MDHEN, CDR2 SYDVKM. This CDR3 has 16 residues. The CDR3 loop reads CASSHLVFEPSYEQYF. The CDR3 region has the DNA TGTGCCAGCAGTCATTTAGTCTTCGAACCCTCCTACGAGCAGTACTTC.

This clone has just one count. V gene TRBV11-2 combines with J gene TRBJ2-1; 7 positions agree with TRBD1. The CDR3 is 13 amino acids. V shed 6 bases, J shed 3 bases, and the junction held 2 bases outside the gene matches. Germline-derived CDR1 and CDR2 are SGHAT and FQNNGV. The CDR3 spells CASSQGVYNEQFF. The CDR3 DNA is TGTGCCAGCAGTCAGGGGGTCTACAATGAGCAGTTCTTC.